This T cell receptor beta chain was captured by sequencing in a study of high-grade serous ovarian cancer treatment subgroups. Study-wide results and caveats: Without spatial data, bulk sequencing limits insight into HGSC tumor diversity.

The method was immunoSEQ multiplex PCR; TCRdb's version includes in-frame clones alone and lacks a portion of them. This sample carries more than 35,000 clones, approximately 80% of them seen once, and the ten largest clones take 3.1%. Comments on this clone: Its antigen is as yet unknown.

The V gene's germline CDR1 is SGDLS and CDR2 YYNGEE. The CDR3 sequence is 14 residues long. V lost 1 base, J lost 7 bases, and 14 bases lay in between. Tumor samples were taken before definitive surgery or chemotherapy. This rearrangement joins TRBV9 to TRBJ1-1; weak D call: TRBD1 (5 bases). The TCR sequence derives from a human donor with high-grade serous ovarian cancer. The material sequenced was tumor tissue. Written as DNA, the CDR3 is TGTGCCAGCAGCGTATACGGTACAGGATTTGAAGCTTTCTTT. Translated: CASSVYGTGFEAFF.